The 7 T cell receptor beta chains listed next were all sequenced from one sample in a study of CD8+ T cells in alopecia areata. Extraction and reverse transcription of RNA yielded cDNA as the sequencing template. The method was immunoSEQ multiplex PCR; TCRdb's version includes in-frame clones alone and lacks a portion of them. This table has 250,000 or so clones, roughly two thirds appearing once. The material sequenced was CD4+ T cells sorted from blood, taken at week 0. The receptor source for this set is a human donor with alopecia areata.

The CDR3 here is CASRSNSYEQYF. In DNA, the CDR3 is TGTGCCAGCAGATCAAACTCCTACGAGCAGTACTTC. V usage is TRBV6-5 and J usage is TRBJ2-7, with D unresolved. CDR1 and CDR2 from the germline V gene are MNHEY and SVGAGI. The CDR3 covers 12 residues. V was trimmed by 6 bases and J by 0 bases, leaving 6 bases between them.

This clone was seen just once. This may come from a read error, since a much larger clone is one base off. This CDR3 reads CASRETGNTGELFF. CDR3 coding DNA: TGTGCCAGCAGGGAGACAGGGAACACCGGGGAGCTGTTTTTT. This chain joins TRBV9 and TRBJ2-2; possibly TRBD1 for D (6 bases). V gave up 5 bases and J gave up 1 base, with 9 bases separating them. The CDR3 is 14 amino acids. The germline CDR1 and CDR2 sequences are SGDLS and YYNGEE.

V is TRBV30 and J is TRBJ2-7; D may match TRBD1 or TRBD2 (6 bases each). The CDR3 has 11 residues. V gave up 8 bases and J gave up 3 bases, with 11 bases separating them. Germline V CDR1 and CDR2: GTSNPN, SVGIG (reference sequence). The CDR3 nucleotides are TGTGCCGCGGGACACATCTACGAGCAGTACTTC. It specifies CAAGHIYEQYF.

This chain uses TRBV5-1 with TRBJ2-7, with 7 nucleotides matching TRBD2. J lost 2 bases, V lost 2 bases, and 4 bases had no gene match. This CDR3 is built from 14 residues. Germline CDR1 reads SGHRS; CDR2 reads YFSETQ. CDR3 region: CASSFGGGAYEQYF. In nucleotides, the CDR3 is TGCGCCAGCAGCTTTGGCGGGGGTGCCTACGAGCAGTACTTC.

The chain couples TRBV14 to TRBJ2-5; D might be TRBD1 (6 bases). This CDR3 region has 15 residues. Trimming pared 3 bases from V and 4 bases from J, leaving 15 bases between. In germline, CDR1 is SGHDN, CDR2 FVKESK. CDR3 loop: CASSHGFGQIETQYF. CDR3 in DNA: TGTGCCAGCAGCCACGGATTTGGACAGATAGAGACCCAGTACTTC.

The chain carries TRBV29-1 and TRBJ2-1; D is unresolved. Looked up from germline, CDR1 is SQVTM and CDR2 is ANQGSEA. The CDR3 covers 15 residues. V was shortened by 3 bases and J by 0 bases, with 12 bases between the two germline ends. This CDR3 is CSVEGGRLSYNEQFF. The CDR3 DNA sequence: TGCAGCGTTGAGGGCGGACGCCTCTCCTACAATGAGCAGTTCTTC.

The chain has TRBV6-1 and TRBJ2-1; 8 bases line up with TRBD2. Germline V gene data show CDR1 as MNHNS and CDR2 as SASEGT. Trimming cost V 6 bases and J 8 bases; bases outside gene matches: 12. The CDR3 loop spans 15 amino acids. In DNA form, the CDR3 reads TGTGCCAGCAGCCGGGTAGCGGGGAAGGTCGATGAGCAGTTCTTC. Residues: CASSRVAGKVDEQFF.